The clone carrying this T cell receptor beta chain occurred once. Its antigen is undetermined. The authors reverse transcribed roughly 0.5 to 1 ug RNA with random hexamers. From the immunoSEQ multiplex PCR reads, TCRdb called clonotypes with MiXCR, one entry per CDR3 protein. Of around 170,000 distinct CDR3 sequences in the sample, 90% to 95% were seen once. Healthy donors served as the controls. They were matched for age and sex. Negative isolation yielded CD8+ and CD4+ T cells; FACS enriched TEMRA cells. CDR1 and CDR2 (germline): LGHDT, YNNKEL (reference sequence). The CDR3 sequence is 15 residues long. J lost 5 bases, V lost 4 bases, and 4 bases had no gene match. This sample was taken from a study of CD8 T cells in Susac syndrome. Findings of the study overall: As the study acknowledged, the number of individuals in its TCR sequencing and HLA analysis was relatively small.

Sequencing was performed on CD4+ T cells from PBMCs. The receptor was isolated from a human donor in good health. The chain links TRBV3-1 to TRBJ2-7; 14 nucleotides agree with TRBD2. CDR3 loop: CASSPGLAGGNEQYF. The DNA of the CDR3 is TGTGCCAGCAGCCCAGGACTAGCGGGAGGCAACGAGCAGTACTTC.